This entry features one T cell receptor (beta chain) sequence. Authors' methods: Estimation of nucleated cell counts relied on the amplification of reference gene primers. TCRdb keeps only in-frame clones here, not all; method: immunoSEQ multiplex PCR. V and J calls and clone size are those listed in that table; D and trimming were worked out from the DNA. The table lists about 150,000 clones, about four fifths of them singletons. This record belongs to a study of blood T cell repertoires in COVID-19. The J segment lost 2 bases and the V segment lost 2 bases, leaving 12 bases of the junction unmatched. Germline CDR1 is MNHEY and CDR2 is SVGEGT. This CDR3 contains 17 residues.

J is TRBJ2-7 and V is TRBV6-2 or TRBV6-3, with 7 bases fitting TRBD1. The TCR originated in a woman aged 65 to 85 with COVID-19, enrolled during active disease. Sequenced material: peripheral blood. The CDR3 region has the DNA TGTGCCAGCAGTTACGGATCTACAGGGGTGAACACCTACGAGCAGTACTTC. Residues: CASSYGSTGVNTYEQYF.